This TCR beta chain appears in the sequencing data of a study of blood T cell repertoires in COVID-19. Turning to the study itself: Samples of COVID-19 (acute and convalescent) were obtained from the United States, Italy and Spain.

Looked up from germline, CDR1 is ENHRY and CDR2 is SYGVKD. This CDR3 has 15 residues. Trimming took 0 bases from V and 8 from J, leaving 13 bases between them. This clone was seen once. Source study methods: From reference gene primer amplification, estimates of nucleated cell counts were derived. Clones were sequenced by immunoSEQ multiplex PCR, and TCRdb holds only the in-frame ones, with some missing. That table furnishes V, J and clone size, whereas the DNA furnished D and trimming. The sample consists of roughly 250,000 clones, more than 75% of them appearing once. Participant reports of clinical history set cohort assignment. Donors in Cohort 3 who had recovered were those with two negative PCRs, healthcare professional clearance, or resolution of their symptoms.

The sequenced material came from PBMCs or T cells enriched from blood (not recorded which). The sequence came from a woman in her forties or fifties who had recovered from COVID-19. The chain recombines TRBV10-3 with TRBJ1-4; the D gene is possibly TRBD1 (5 bases). The DNA of the CDR3 is TGTGCCATCAGTGAGTCGGGAGGGGTATCGGAAAAACTGTTTTTT. Its translation: CAISESGGVSEKLFF.